These 32 T cell receptor beta chains originate from one sample sequenced in a study of spatial heterogeneity in lung cancer. The time point is: sample taken at primary tumor resection. Whole RNA, which was extracted from tumor, nontumor lung tissue or frozen PBMC, was sequenced without any cell sorting. Via MiXCR, TCRdb re-called the 5' RACE reads, giving one row per CDR3 protein. The sample includes 28,000 or so distinct CDR3 sequences, roughly 13% seen only once; the top ten take 25%. Sequenced material: PBMCs, taken at surgery. The receptors shown here come from a female donor with early-stage non-small cell lung cancer.

This chain links TRBV18 with TRBJ2-3; the match to TRBD2 covers 8 bases. This CDR3 is built from 17 residues. Per germline, CDR1 KGHSH and CDR2 LQKENI. J gave up 0 bases and V 0 bases, and 5 bases lay outside the gene matches. The CDR3 region has the DNA TGTGCCAGCTCACCACCGGGCAGCGGGGGTAGCACAGATACGCAGTATTTT. Its translation is CASSPPGSGGSTDTQYF.

Regarding this clonotype: This may stem from a read error, because a much larger clone lies one nucleotide away. V gene TRBV7-2 combines with J gene TRBJ2-2; 9 bases map to TRBD1. With V trimmed by 6 bases and J by 7 bases, 9 bases remained unmatched. Germline-derived CDR1 and CDR2 are SGHTA and FQGNSA. The CDR3 is 15 amino acids. CDR3 sequence: CASRPNRGLNGELFF. In DNA, the CDR3 is TGTGCCAGCAGACCGAACAGGGGGCTTAACGGGGAGCTGTTTTTT.

This clonotype was found many times. The rearrangement uses TRBV9 and TRBJ1-5; D may be TRBD1 (5 bases). This CDR3 contains 15 residues. Germline CDR1 is SGDLS and CDR2 is YYNGEE. V was cut by 0 bases and J by 1 base, with 8 bases left in between. CDR3 sequence reads: CASSVDGHSNQPQHF. Here the CDR3 DNA reads TGTGCCAGCAGCGTAGATGGACACAGCAATCAGCCCCAGCATTTT.

The chain recombines TRBV7-9 with TRBJ2-7; 7 bases align to TRBD1. V was clipped by 4 bases and J by 3 bases; unmatched bases: 3. CDR1 is SEHNR, CDR2 FQNEAQ, per germline (reference sequence). The CDR3 has 13 residues. CDR3 coding DNA: TGTGCCAGCAGCTACCGACAGGGCTACGAGCAGTACTTC. Amino acids: CASSYRQGYEQYF.

This clonotype turned up a few times. The chain uses TRBV29-1 and TRBJ2-3; the match to TRBD2 covers 8 bases. The CDR3 runs to 11 residues. After removal of 6 bases from V and 15 bases from J, the junction contained 11 bases not matched to a gene. CDR1 and CDR2 from the germline V gene are SQVTM and ANQGSEA. CDR3 amino acids: CSVSSAGADYF. The CDR3 nucleotides read TGCAGCGTGAGCTCAGCGGGGGCCGATTATTTT.

The V call is TRBV9, the J call TRBJ2-5; D possibly corresponds to TRBD2 (5 bases). Trimming stripped 3 bases from V and 2 bases from J, with 14 bases between. Germline V gene lookup returns CDR1 SGDLS and CDR2 YYNGEE. This CDR3 spans 15 amino acids. The CDR3 here is CASSAPGEPQETQYF. The CDR3 nucleotides read TGTGCCAGCAGCGCCCCCGGGGAGCCGCAAGAGACCCAGTACTTC.

This clonotype was observed many times. This chain links TRBV7-9 with TRBJ2-4, with D perhaps TRBD1 (5 bases). The CDR3 extends over 17 amino acids. The V and J ends lost 2 bases and 0 bases respectively, with 14 bases between them. The germline V gene encodes CDR1 SEHNR and CDR2 FQNEAQ (reference sequence). CDR3 loop: CASSLPDSLVAKNIQYF. DNA for the CDR3: TGTGCCAGCAGCTTACCCGACAGCCTCGTAGCCAAAAACATTCAGTACTTC.

This clonotype was observed at least ten times. The chain is built from TRBV18 and TRBJ1-5, with 7 bases lining up with TRBD1. Germline trimming cut 2 bases from V and 4 bases from J; bases unmatched to any gene: 2. This CDR3 region has 14 residues. Germline V gene sequence: CDR1 KGHSH, CDR2 LQKENI. In DNA form, the CDR3 reads TGTGCCAGCTCACCAGGGGACAGTAATCAGCCCCAGCATTTT. Translating it yields CASSPGDSNQPQHF.

The chain employs TRBV5-5 and TRBJ2-1, with 9 bases fitting TRBD2. J gave up 14 bases and V 4 bases, and 19 bases lay outside the gene matches. CDR1 is SGHKS and CDR2 is YYEKEE in the germline V gene (reference sequence). This CDR3 has 16 amino acids. CDR3 in amino acids: CASSLQLGGRVEREFF. CDR3 in DNA: TGTGCCAGCAGCCTACAATTAGGCGGGAGGGTAGAGCGGGAGTTCTTC.

This clonotype appeared many times. The rearrangement uses TRBV10-3 and TRBJ2-1; TRBD2 aligns across 13 bases. CDR1 ENHRY and CDR2 SYGVKD come from the germline V gene. The J segment lost 9 bases and the V segment lost 10 bases, leaving 12 bases of the junction unmatched. The CDR3 length is 15 residues. CDR3 residues: CATATGTSGTSEQFF. The CDR3 DNA follows: TGTGCCACGGCCACCGGGACTAGCGGGACGAGTGAGCAGTTCTTC.

In its sample, this clonotype was seen many times. V is TRBV4-3 and J is TRBJ2-1, with 10 bases that match TRBD2. The V gene's germline CDR1 is LGHNA and CDR2 YSLEER. The CDR3 length is 15 residues. The ends lost 4 bases at V and 6 bases at J; junction bases unmatched: 6. In DNA, the CDR3 is TGCGCCAGCAGCCGCGGGACTAGCGAAGGCAATGAGCAGTTCTTC. The encoded protein is CASSRGTSEGNEQFF.

The sample holds many counts of this clonotype. V usage is TRBV20-1 and J usage is TRBJ2-3; D may be TRBD1 or TRBD2 (5 bases each). The CDR3 is made up of 14 amino acids. Looked up from germline, CDR1 is DFQATT and CDR2 is SNEGSKA (reference sequence). V lost 3 bases and J 2 bases, leaving 12 bases between the germline ends. The CDR3: CSARAFGTTDTQYF. CDR3 bases: TGCAGTGCTAGGGCTTTTGGGACCACAGATACGCAGTATTTT.

The V and J genes are TRBV28 and TRBJ2-7; 7 bases map to TRBD2. Germline V gene data show CDR1 as MDHEN and CDR2 as SYDVKM. V lost 7 bases and J lost 6; bases outside the gene matches: 6. The CDR3 consists of 12 residues. The chain's CDR3 is CASIARGGEQYV. The CDR3 DNA reads as TGTGCCAGCATCGCACGCGGGGGCGAGCAGTACGTC.

This clonotype was seen once. The CDR3 bases are TGTGCCAGCAGCCTAGCGGGAGTCGGTGGTGAGCAGTTCTTC. It is translated as CASSLAGVGGEQFF. The genes are TRBV27 and TRBJ2-1; 10 bases fit TRBD2. The CDR3 runs to 14 residues. CDR1 is MNHEY and CDR2 is SMNVEV in the germline V gene (reference sequence). J gave up 9 bases and V 6 bases, and 8 bases lay outside the gene matches.

There are many counts of this clonotype. The chain has TRBV7-8 and TRBJ2-1; 7 bases match TRBD1. Losses at the gene ends were 4 bases for V and 0 bases for J; bases not matched to a gene: 3. The CDR3 consists of 15 residues. The germline V gene encodes CDR1 SGHVS and CDR2 FQNEAQ. The CDR3 is CASSSRDSSYNEQFF. CDR3 sequence (DNA): TGTGCCAGCAGCTCACGGGACAGCTCCTACAATGAGCAGTTCTTC.

Comment on this clonotype: A read error may be the cause here, since a much bigger clone is one base away. The rearrangement links TRBV2 to TRBJ1-6; 7 bases agree with TRBD1. Losses at the gene ends were 10 bases for V and 11 bases for J; bases not matched to a gene: 8. In germline, CDR1 is SNHLY, CDR2 FYNNEI. The CDR3 covers 12 residues. The CDR3 sequence: CATSTGPPPLHF. CDR3 nucleotide sequence: TGTGCCACCTCGACAGGGCCTCCACCCCTCCACTTT.

This clonotype came up many times. J is TRBJ1-4 and V is TRBV7-9; 8 positions match TRBD1. The V segment lost 5 bases and the J segment 6 bases; nucleotides outside the gene matches: 14. CDR3 length: 17 residues. Per germline, CDR1 SEHNR and CDR2 FQNEAQ (reference sequence). The CDR3 nucleotides are TGTGCCAGCAGCCCGCGTAATATGGACAGGGAGGATGAAAAACTGTTTTTT. Translating it yields CASSPRNMDREDEKLFF. Drawing the rest from reference TRBV7-9 and TRBJ1-4, the complete variable domain is DTGVSQNPRHKITKRGQNVTFRCDPISEHNRLYWYRQTLGQGPEFLTYFQNEAQLEKSRLLSDRFSAERPKGSFSTLEIQRTEQGDSAMYLCASSPRNMDREDEKLFFGSGTQLSVL.

The chain couples TRBV29-1 to TRBJ2-7; 9 bases align to TRBD1. Germline V gene sequence: CDR1 SQVTM, CDR2 ANQGSEA. Losses at the gene ends were 6 bases for V and 4 bases for J; bases not matched to a gene: 7. The CDR3 length is 13 residues. The DNA for the CDR3 is TGCAGCGTAAGATCGGACAGGGGATACGAGCAGTACGTC. It translates to CSVRSDRGYEQYV.

The chain is built from TRBV7-8 and TRBJ1-6, with a tentative D call TRBD1 (5 bases). The V end lost 0 bases, the J end lost 4 bases, and 10 bases lay between the germline ends. CDR3 size: 16 residues. Germline loops: CDR1 SGHVS, CDR2 FQNEAQ. CDR3 bases: TGTGCCAGCAGCTTAGCACCCACAGGATATAATTCACCCCTCCACTTT. This encodes CASSLAPTGYNSPLHF.

The sample holds many counts of this clonotype. This chain connects TRBV28 to TRBJ1-1; D may be TRBD1 (5 bases). The CDR3 loop spans 14 amino acids. Germline CDR1 MDHEN, CDR2 SYDVKM. V shed 5 bases and J shed 5 bases, with 15 bases lying between them. The DNA for the CDR3 is TGTGCCAGCAGTCCCAAGTGGACACGGACTGAAGCTTTCTTT. Its protein product is CASSPKWTRTEAFF.

The table lists this clonotype with a few counts. V gene TRBV28 combines with J gene TRBJ2-6; no clear D gene. Between the trimmed V and J ends, which lost 7 bases and 1 base, there was a span of 14 bases. The CDR3 extends over 16 amino acids. Germline CDR1 is MDHEN and CDR2 is SYDVKM. CDR3 residues: CASTIPGASGANVLTF. CDR3 coding DNA: TGTGCCAGCACTATCCCGGGTGCGTCTGGGGCCAACGTCCTGACTTTC.

This clonotype was recorded many times. This CDR3 reads CASSHPLTGSTLGTEAFF. CDR3 nucleotide sequence: TGTGCCAGCAGCCACCCCCTGACAGGTTCCACGTTGGGGACTGAAGCTTTCTTT. The gene calls are TRBV4-2 and TRBJ1-1, with a tentative D call TRBD1 (6 bases). Germline CDR1 is LGHNA and CDR2 is YNFKEQ. CDR3 size: 18 residues. The ends were cut back, 3 bases at V and 5 bases at J, with 25 bases in the middle.

The sample holds a few counts of this clonotype. The rearrangement joins TRBV19 to TRBJ1-2, with no clear D. From germline, CDR1 is LNHDA and CDR2 SQIVND (reference sequence). CDR3 length equals 14 residues. The ends were cut back, 3 bases at V and 2 bases at J, with 10 bases in the middle. In DNA form, the CDR3 reads TGTGCCAGTAGTATCTACAGCGAGAACTATGGCTACACCTTC. Its protein product is CASSIYSENYGYTF.

The chain joins TRBV20-1 to TRBJ2-3; D not certain. The CDR3 length is 13 residues. Germline assignment: CDR1 DFQATT and CDR2 SNEGSKA (reference sequence). V was trimmed by 7 bases and J by 2 bases, leaving 13 bases between them. DNA for the CDR3: TGCAGTGGTCTCAGCGCCCTCACAGATACGCAGTATTTT. Amino acids: CSGLSALTDTQYF.

Sample share makes this clonotype medium-sized (0.01 to 0.1%). The chain joins TRBV20-1 to TRBJ2-1; D may match TRBD1 or TRBD2 (5 bases each). The CDR3 has 16 amino acids. The germline V gene encodes CDR1 DFQATT and CDR2 SNEGSKA (reference sequence). V was pared by 5 bases and J by 1 base, with 18 bases between. CDR3 protein: CSAPLRGVGSYNEQFF. CDR3 sequence (DNA): TGCAGTGCTCCCCTTAGGGGAGTCGGGTCCTACAATGAGCAGTTCTTC.

The rearrangement uses TRBV7-9 and TRBJ2-7, with unresolved D. The CDR3 extends over 12 amino acids. CDR1 SEHNR and CDR2 FQNEAQ come from the germline V gene (reference sequence). Trimming cost V 5 bases and J 4 bases, with 9 bases left between them. This CDR3 is CASSPSRYEQYF. As DNA, the CDR3 is TGTGCCAGCAGCCCCTCAAGATACGAGCAGTACTTC.

The V call is TRBV7-2, the J call TRBJ1-1; TRBD1 might be the D (6 bases). V lost 6 bases, J lost 5 bases, and 19 bases lay in between. Germline CDR1 SGHTA, CDR2 FQGNSA. This CDR3 has 15 residues. The CDR3 DNA sequence: TGTGCCAGCAGTTCTCAGACAGGTACCGGTACTGAAGCTTTCTTT. Protein product: CASSSQTGTGTEAFF.

This clonotype was observed a handful of times. The J gene is TRBJ2-7, the V gene TRBV27; D is perhaps TRBD2 (5 bases). The V end lost 0 bases, the J end lost 7 bases, and 7 bases lay between the germline ends. The CDR3 extends over 12 amino acids. CDR1 and CDR2 (germline): MNHEY, SMNVEV (reference sequence). The CDR3 loop is CASSLSTGEQYF. The CDR3 DNA sequence: TGTGCCAGCAGTTTATCGACGGGGGAGCAGTACTTC.

By proportion, this clonotype is medium-sized. The V call is TRBV4-2, the J call TRBJ1-5, with D unresolved. V gave up 1 base and J gave up 6 bases, with 7 bases separating them. CDR1 and CDR2 (germline): LGHNA, YNFKEQ. This CDR3 spans 13 amino acids. Here the CDR3 reads CASSQGDAQPQHF. Here the CDR3 DNA reads TGTGCCAGCAGCCAAGGAGATGCTCAGCCCCAGCATTTT.

In its sample, this clonotype was seen many times. This chain links TRBV10-3 with TRBJ1-5; perhaps TRBD1 as D (5 bases). Looked up from germline, CDR1 is ENHRY and CDR2 is SYGVKD. V lost 2 bases and J lost 5, with 10 bases in between. The CDR3 contains 14 residues. In DNA form, the CDR3 reads TGTGCCATCAGTGAGAGGGGCGGGTATCAGCCCCAGCATTTT. It translates to CAISERGGYQPQHF.

The J gene is TRBJ1-1, the V gene TRBV20-1; weak D call: TRBD1 (5 bases). V lost 6 bases and J lost 3, with 17 bases in between. The CDR3 length is 14 residues. The germline V gene has CDR1 DFQATT and CDR2 SNEGSKA (reference sequence). In DNA, the CDR3 is TGCAGTGCCGCACGGGGCAGCTTTGACACTGAAGCTTTCTTT. Translated: CSAARGSFDTEAFF.

This clonotype was observed at least ten times. The genes are TRBV7-6 and TRBJ2-3; no definite D call. Germline V lookup: CDR1 SGHVS, CDR2 FNYEAQ. CDR3 size: 16 residues. V lost 2 bases and J lost 0, with 12 bases in between. CDR3: CASSLRGWPSTDTQYF. The CDR3 nucleotides read TGTGCCAGCAGCTTACGCGGCTGGCCAAGCACAGATACGCAGTATTTT.